These 14 T cell receptor beta chains share one sample of origin, sequenced in a study of identical twins. TCRdb processed the 5' RACE reads anew with MiXCR; each CDR3 protein has one entry. The sample lists around 370,000 distinct CDR3 sequences; roughly 10% were seen once. Specimen: naive T cells sorted from blood. The receptors shown here come from a woman aged 45-60 years in good health.

DNA of the CDR3: TGCAGTGCTAGGACTAGCGGGAGTCTCTACGAGCAGTACTTC. Translated: CSARTSGSLYEQYF. The chain is built from TRBV20-1 and TRBJ2-7, with TRBD2 identical over 12 bases. V lost 3 bases, J lost 3 bases, and 3 bases stayed unmatched. The germline gives CDR1 DFQATT, CDR2 SNEGSKA (reference sequence). The CDR3 is 14 amino acids.

This clonotype was counted many times. The chain is built from TRBV20-1 and TRBJ2-1; 9 bases match TRBD2. Trimming cost V 1 base and J 15 bases; bases outside gene matches: 7. Per germline, CDR1 DFQATT and CDR2 SNEGSKA (reference sequence). This CDR3 contains 12 residues. CDR3 nucleotide sequence: TGCAGTGCTAGAGTCGCTAGCGGGGAGTTGTTCTTC. Its translation is CSARVASGELFF.

The J gene is TRBJ2-2, the V gene TRBV12-3 or TRBV12-4; 11 bases are shared with TRBD2. This CDR3 region has 17 residues. The ends lost 3 bases at V and 1 base at J; junction bases unmatched: 4. Here the CDR3 reads CASSFLGTSGNTGELFF. Written as DNA, the CDR3 is TGTGCCAGCAGTTTCCTCGGGACTAGCGGGAACACCGGGGAGCTGTTTTTT.

This chain links TRBV2 with TRBJ2-1, with D perhaps matching TRBD2 (6 bases). The CDR3 spans 13 residues. The V end lost 10 bases, the J end lost 5 bases, and 15 bases lay between the germline ends. Looked up from germline, CDR1 is SNHLY and CDR2 is FYNNEI. In DNA, the CDR3 is TGTGCCATCGCGGGGAGACCTGACAATGAGCAGTTCTTC. The encoded protein is CAIAGRPDNEQFF.

J is TRBJ2-1 and V is TRBV13, with no clear D. Germline lookup yields CDR1 PRHDT and CDR2 FYEKMQ (reference sequence). The CDR3 is made up of 13 amino acids. V dropped 7 bases and J dropped 6 bases, with 13 bases sitting between them. The CDR3 protein is CASKSTNLNEQFF. The CDR3 DNA follows: TGTGCCAGCAAATCGACAAACCTCAATGAGCAGTTCTTC. The whole variable domain, filled in from reference TRBV13 and TRBJ2-1, reads AAGVIQSPRHLIKEKRETATLKCYPIPRHDTVYWYQQGPGQDPQFLISFYEKMQSDKGSIPDRFSAQQFSDYHSELNMSSLELGDSALYFCASKSTNLNEQFFGPGTRLTVL.

This clonotype has only a few counts. The chain joins TRBV30 to TRBJ2-3; 10 bases align to TRBD2. The CDR3 totals 14 residues. Germline V gives CDR1 GTSNPN, CDR2 SVGIG (reference sequence). The trim removed 4 bases at V and 5 bases at J, leaving 6 bases unmatched. The CDR3 DNA sequence: TGTGCCTGGAATATAGCGGGAGGAGTAGATACGCAGTATTTT. It specifies CAWNIAGGVDTQYF.

This clonotype was seen a handful of times. This chain joins TRBV20-1 and TRBJ2-1, with 9 bases matching TRBD2. This CDR3 has 13 amino acids. The V and J ends lost 3 bases and 8 bases, in that order; junction bases with no gene match: 5. Germline loops: CDR1 DFQATT, CDR2 SNEGSKA (reference sequence). The CDR3 region has the DNA TGCAGTGCTAGGGCTAGCGGGAAAGATGAGCAGTTCTTC. It codes for CSARASGKDEQFF.

This clonotype occurred a few times. This sequence joins TRBV25-1 and TRBJ1-1; D gene unclear. Trimming shortened V by 1 base and J by 0 bases, and 9 bases separated the two germline ends. The CDR3 length is 15 residues. Germline CDR1 MGHDK, CDR2 SYGVNS. As DNA, the CDR3 is TGTGCCAGCAGTGAATCCGAGGTTATGAACACTGAAGCTTTCTTT. The encoded protein is CASSESEVMNTEAFF.

This clonotype was counted ten times or more. The rearrangement links TRBV7-2 to TRBJ2-1; D remains ambiguous. The CDR3 is 14 residues long. V was clipped by 8 bases and J by 5 bases, with 16 bases between them. CDR1 and CDR2 from the germline V gene are SGHTA and FQGNSA. CDR3 protein: CASEHPVRDNEQFF. The CDR3 DNA reads TGTGCCAGCGAGCATCCAGTTCGGGACAATGAGCAGTTCTTC.

This clonotype was counted only a few times. The chain joins TRBV4-1 to TRBJ2-3; 8 bases match TRBD2. The V and J ends lost 2 bases and 6 bases, in that order; junction bases with no gene match: 4. This CDR3 is built from 14 residues. The germline V gene encodes CDR1 MGHRA and CDR2 YSYEKL. CDR3 protein: CASSQIAGSDTQYF. The CDR3 region has the DNA TGCGCCAGCAGCCAAATAGCGGGATCGGATACGCAGTATTTT.

This clonotype came up a few times. In DNA, the CDR3 is TGTGCCAGCAGTTTACTTCTAAGCGGGAACACAGATACGCAGTATTTT. Amino acid sequence: CASSLLLSGNTDTQYF. The V call is TRBV27, the J call TRBJ2-3; 7 nucleotides line up with TRBD2. The CDR3 is made up of 16 amino acids. J gave up 2 bases and V 2 bases, and 7 bases lay outside the gene matches. The germline V gene has CDR1 MNHEY and CDR2 SMNVEV (reference sequence).

This clonotype was picked up many times. This chain uses TRBV11-2 with TRBJ1-1; a weak D match, TRBD1 (5 bases). Per germline, CDR1 SGHAT and CDR2 FQNNGV. Trimming removed 2 bases at V and 5 bases at J, with 21 bases between. The CDR3 has 17 amino acids. Here the CDR3 DNA reads TGTGCCAGCAGCTTAAGATCTCCAGGGATCCGATATACTGAAGCTTTCTTT. As protein: CASSLRSPGIRYTEAFF.

This clonotype has ten or more counts. V is TRBV10-1 and J is TRBJ2-5; tentative D call: TRBD2 (5 bases). CDR3 size: 15 residues. The germline gives CDR1 WNHNN, CDR2 SYGVQD (reference sequence). V lost 0 bases and J lost 5, with 13 bases in between. The CDR3 spells CASSESSEAVETQYF. Here the CDR3 DNA reads TGCGCCAGCAGTGAGTCCTCGGAGGCCGTGGAGACCCAGTACTTC.

This clonotype showed up just a few times. V usage is TRBV12-3 or TRBV12-4 and J usage is TRBJ1-5, with 7 bases fitting TRBD1. This CDR3 comprises 15 residues. V lost 5 bases, J lost 6 bases, and 10 bases stayed unmatched. The DNA for the CDR3 is TGTGCCAGCAGTCCCGGGACAGAGGTCGGTCAGCCCCAGCATTTT. Translating gives CASSPGTEVGQPQHF.